One sample yielded the 29 T cell receptor beta chains listed below, sequenced in a study of circulating CD8 cells and anti-PD-1 response in melanoma. Each library started from around 14 ng of total RNA using the QIAseq Immune Repertoire TCR panel. TCRdb recomputed calls from the reads with MiXCR, one row per CDR3 protein. The table shows around 470 distinct CDR3 sequences, with 6.7% occurring only once. Live CD3+CD8+TCRalphabeta+ cells were sorted into four subsets by PD-1 and/or TIGIT. The sample consisted of CD8+ T cells from PBMCs, taken at baseline or after one month of anti-PD-1 therapy (not recorded which). The origin of the receptors is a human donor with melanoma.

Points on this clonotype: This may stem from a read error, because a much larger clone lies one nucleotide away. The V and J genes are TRBV19 and TRBJ2-1, with 10 bases lining up with TRBD1. CDR3 size: 14 residues. V was pared by 9 bases and J by 3 bases, with 5 bases of the junction left unmatched. Per germline, CDR1 LNHDA and CDR2 SQIVND (reference sequence). The CDR3 is CASTRDRGYNEQFF. The CDR3 nucleotides read TGTGCCAGCACGCGGGACAGGGGCTACAATGAGCAGTTCTTC.

V usage is TRBV14 and J usage is TRBJ1-3, with no clear D. V lost 4 bases and J 4 bases, leaving 14 bases between the germline ends. The CDR3 has 15 amino acids. The V gene's germline CDR1 is SGHDN and CDR2 FVKESK. CDR3 region: CASSPRRAWGNTIYF. The CDR3 region has the DNA TGTGCCAGCAGCCCCCGACGCGCGTGGGGAAACACCATATATTTT.

The table lists this clonotype with a few counts. This rearrangement joins TRBV19 to TRBJ2-7, with 7 bases that match TRBD1. J was trimmed by 0 bases and V by 5 bases; bases with no gene match: 7. The germline V gene encodes CDR1 LNHDA and CDR2 SQIVND (reference sequence). The CDR3 covers 15 residues. In nucleotides, the CDR3 is TGTGCCAGTAGTCTCCGGACAGGTCTCTCCTACGAGCAGTACTTC. It is translated as CASSLRTGLSYEQYF.

This clonotype is medium-sized by share. The chain is built from TRBV19 and TRBJ2-1; D may be TRBD2 (6 bases). CDR1 is LNHDA and CDR2 is SQIVND in the germline V gene (reference sequence). The CDR3 runs 14 residues. V was shortened by 8 bases and J by 1 base, with 12 bases between the two germline ends. Here the CDR3 reads CASGAGISYNEQFF. The DNA of the CDR3 is TGTGCCAGTGGGGCGGGGATTTCCTACAATGAGCAGTTCTTC.

This clonotype qualifies as large. The J gene is TRBJ1-1, the V gene TRBV29-1, with 7 bases identical to TRBD1. Germline V gene sequence: CDR1 SQVTM, CDR2 ANQGSEA. This CDR3 has 16 residues. V lost 7 bases, J lost 4 bases, and 18 bases stayed unmatched. CDR3 protein: CSAGRTGAGGSTEAFF. Written as DNA, the CDR3 is TGCAGCGCTGGTAGGACTGGGGCAGGGGGTAGCACTGAAGCTTTCTTT.

By sample fraction, this clonotype is large. The chain couples TRBV2 to TRBJ2-2, with D unclear. Germline lookup yields CDR1 SNHLY and CDR2 FYNNEI. This CDR3 has 13 amino acids. V lost 1 base and J lost 6, with 6 bases in between. For the CDR3, the DNA is TGTGCCAGCAGTGAAGGGGTCCCCGGGGAGCTGTTTTTT. Translating gives CASSEGVPGELFF.

The chain carries TRBV14 and TRBJ2-2, with D perhaps TRBD1 (6 bases). V gave up 4 bases and J gave up 0 bases, with 9 bases separating them. Per the germline V gene, CDR1 is SGHDN and CDR2 is FVKESK. The CDR3 extends over 15 amino acids. Here the CDR3 reads CASSLRGTNTGELFF. CDR3 DNA sequence: TGTGCCAGCAGCCTCAGGGGTACGAACACCGGGGAGCTGTTTTTT. Full variable domain (remainder filled in from reference TRBV14 and TRBJ2-2): EAGVTQFPSHSVIEKGQTVTLRCDPISGHDNLYWYRRVMGKEIKFLLHFVKESKQDESGMPNNRFLAERTGGTYSTLKVQPAELEDSGVYFCASSLRGTNTGELFFGEGSRLTVL.

By frequency in the sample, this clonotype is large. The chain couples TRBV19 to TRBJ2-7; D remains unclear. Trimming removed 3 bases from V and 2 bases from J, with 8 bases in between. The CDR3 is made up of 13 amino acids. Germline V gene lookup returns CDR1 LNHDA and CDR2 SQIVND (reference sequence). DNA for the CDR3: TGTGCCAGTAGTATTGGTTCTGCCTACGAGCAGTACTTC. Translating it yields CASSIGSAYEQYF.

By share, this clonotype ranks as large (0.1 to 1%). The J gene is TRBJ2-1, the V gene TRBV2; 8 bases are shared with TRBD2. Trimming at V came to 6 bases and at J to 4 bases, leaving 8 bases not matched to a gene. Germline V CDR1 and CDR2: SNHLY, FYNNEI. The CDR3 extends over 15 amino acids. Here the CDR3 reads CASSPGTSDYNEQFF. CDR3 in DNA: TGTGCCAGCAGCCCCGGGACTAGTGATTACAATGAGCAGTTCTTC.

This clonotype is medium-sized. The chain carries TRBV30 and TRBJ1-1; D gene ambiguous. Per the germline V gene, CDR1 is GTSNPN and CDR2 is SVGIG (reference sequence). V was trimmed by 3 bases and J by 0 bases, leaving 5 bases between them. This CDR3 contains 12 residues. CDR3 region: CAWSRMNTEAFF. In DNA, the CDR3 is TGTGCCTGGAGCCGGATGAACACTGAAGCTTTCTTT.

This clonotype is categorized as large. The V call is TRBV29-1, the J call TRBJ2-7; D is perhaps TRBD1 or TRBD2 (6 bases each). Trimming stripped 4 bases from V and 6 bases from J, with 13 bases between. This CDR3 is 12 amino acids long. From germline, CDR1 is SQVTM and CDR2 ANQGSEA. The CDR3 sequence is CSVGGGFGEQYF. DNA for the CDR3: TGCAGCGTTGGAGGGGGGTTCGGCGAGCAGTACTTC.

This clonotype is termed large (0.1 to 1%). This rearrangement joins TRBV6-4 to TRBJ2-1, with D possibly being TRBD1 or TRBD2 (5 bases each). This CDR3 has 13 amino acids. The germline V and J ends were trimmed by 0 bases and 7 bases, with 7 bases remaining between them. Germline V gene data show CDR1 as MRHNA and CDR2 as SNTAGT. The CDR3 bases are TGTGCCAGCAGTGACTCCTGGGGGAATGAGCAGTTCTTC. It yields the protein CASSDSWGNEQFF.

This clonotype is categorized as large. The CDR3 region has the DNA TGCAGCGTTGAGGGACAGGGGTTCCACGAGCAGTACTTC. Translation gives CSVEGQGFHEQYF. The chain is built from TRBV29-1 and TRBJ2-7; 10 bases are a match to TRBD1. Germline V gene data show CDR1 as SQVTM and CDR2 as ANQGSEA. The CDR3 extends over 13 amino acids. The V gene end was trimmed by 3 bases and the J gene end by 5 bases; junction bases not matched to a gene: 4.

Within the sample, this clonotype is large. CDR3 in amino acids: CSVWADGLLTDTQYF. The DNA of the CDR3 is TGCAGCGTATGGGCCGACGGTCTGCTCACAGATACGCAGTATTTT. The chain links TRBV29-1 to TRBJ2-3; D not resolved. In germline, CDR1 is SQVTM, CDR2 ANQGSEA. CDR3 length: 15 residues. V gave up 6 bases and J gave up 2 bases, with 18 bases separating them.

In this sample, this clonotype is large. The chain uses TRBV29-1 and TRBJ2-7; 11 bases agree with TRBD1. This CDR3 contains 14 residues. V lost 8 bases to trimming and J lost 4 bases; unmatched junction nucleotides: 10. Germline CDR1 SQVTM, CDR2 ANQGSEA. CDR3 DNA sequence: TGCAGCTACTCAGGGGGACAGGGGGGATACGAGCAGTACTTC. It is translated as CSYSGGQGGYEQYF.

The V and J genes are TRBV29-1 and TRBJ2-1; TRBD1 or TRBD2 may be the D gene (5 bases each). Trimming left V 8 bases short and J 9 bases short, with 14 bases between. The germline V gene has CDR1 SQVTM and CDR2 ANQGSEA. This CDR3 region has 11 residues. The CDR3 nucleotides read TGCAGCCTGAAGTGGGGGAGTGAGCAGTTCTTC. Amino acids: CSLKWGSEQFF.

This clonotype is judged large. This chain joins TRBV2 and TRBJ2-3; no clear D gene. V was pared by 2 bases and J by 0 bases, with 3 bases between. This CDR3 has 13 amino acids. Germline V gives CDR1 SNHLY, CDR2 FYNNEI. The CDR3, as DNA: TGTGCCAGCAGTGAATGGAGCACAGATACGCAGTATTTT. Translation gives CASSEWSTDTQYF.

By frequency in the sample, this clonotype is large. The V call is TRBV20-1, the J call TRBJ2-1, with TRBD2 identical over 11 bases. This CDR3 has 15 residues. The V gene end was trimmed by 3 bases and the J gene end by 3 bases; junction bases not matched to a gene: 4. Looked up from germline, CDR1 is DFQATT and CDR2 is SNEGSKA (reference sequence). The CDR3 DNA reads TGCAGTGCTAGCCAACTAGCGGGGGACTACAATGAGCAGTTCTTC. The encoded protein is CSASQLAGDYNEQFF.

This clonotype counts as large. The rearrangement joins TRBV29-1 to TRBJ1-2, with a possible D match to TRBD1 (6 bases). Germline V gene sequence: CDR1 SQVTM, CDR2 ANQGSEA. The V end lost 7 bases, the J end lost 8 bases, and 20 bases lay between the germline ends. The CDR3 extends over 13 amino acids. DNA for the CDR3: TGCAGCGCCCTAACCGGACAGTCGGGGGGCTACACCTTC. This encodes CSALTGQSGGYTF.

This clonotype qualifies as large. The J gene is TRBJ1-6, the V gene TRBV2, with a possible D match to TRBD1 (6 bases). Germline V gene data show CDR1 as SNHLY and CDR2 as FYNNEI. This CDR3 spans 16 amino acids. V lost 1 base, J lost 7 bases, and 14 bases lay in between. The CDR3 reads CASSEVGAGANSPLHF. DNA for the CDR3: TGTGCCAGCAGTGAAGTCGGGGCAGGGGCCAATTCACCCCTCCACTTT.

Within the sample, this clonotype is medium-sized. V gene TRBV24-1 combines with J gene TRBJ2-6; 9 nucleotides agree with TRBD1. The CDR3 has 17 amino acids. CDR1 KGHDR and CDR2 SFDVKD come from the germline V gene. Germline trimming cut 7 bases from V and 2 bases from J; bases unmatched to any gene: 8. CDR3 in amino acids: CATSPGTGGPGANVLTF. Written as DNA, the CDR3 is TGTGCCACCAGCCCCGGCACAGGGGGCCCTGGGGCCAACGTCCTGACTTTC.

There are a few counts of this clonotype. The chain carries TRBV28 and TRBJ2-4, with D tentatively TRBD2 (6 bases). CDR1 and CDR2 from the germline V gene are MDHEN and SYDVKM. Trimming cost V 3 bases and J 8 bases, with 14 bases left between them. This CDR3 has 14 residues. In nucleotides, the CDR3 is TGTGCCAGCAGTTTCCTCCAGGGCGGGGACATTCAGTACTTC. This gives the protein CASSFLQGGDIQYF.

By frequency in the sample, this clonotype is medium-sized. The rearrangement links TRBV28 to TRBJ1-1; D ambiguous. With 3 bases removed from V and 4 bases from J, the gap between germline ends came to 6 bases. The germline gives CDR1 MDHEN, CDR2 SYDVKM. This CDR3 has 12 residues. CDR3: CASSLGTTEAFF. In DNA form, the CDR3 reads TGTGCCAGCAGTTTGGGCACCACTGAAGCTTTCTTT.

Relative to its sample, this clonotype is large (0.1 to 1%). The V gene is TRBV29-1, the J gene TRBJ1-2; TRBD1 aligns across 7 bases. After removal of 7 bases from V and 2 bases from J, the junction contained 4 bases not matched to a gene. CDR1 and CDR2 from the germline V gene are SQVTM and ANQGSEA. This CDR3 spans 12 amino acids. The CDR3 DNA follows: TGCAGCGCCCAGGGGGAGAACTATGGCTACACCTTC. Translation: CSAQGENYGYTF.

This clonotype is medium-sized in the sample. The V and J genes are TRBV7-3 and TRBJ2-1, with D perhaps matching TRBD1 (6 bases). The length of the CDR3 is 17 residues. From germline, CDR1 is SGHTA and CDR2 FQGTGA. Trimming took off 2 bases at V and 0 bases at J, with 14 bases between the two ends. CDR3 DNA sequence: TGTGCCAGCAGCTTACCCTCTGGACAGAGCTCCTACAATGAGCAGTTCTTC. The encoded protein is CASSLPSGQSSYNEQFF. The variable domain in full, with the rest retrieved from reference TRBV7-3 and TRBJ2-1, is GAGVSQTPSNKVTEKGKYVELRCDPISGHTALYWYRQSLGQGPEFLIYFQGTGAADDSGLPNDRFFAVRPEGSVSTLKIQRTERGDSAVYLCASSLPSGQSSYNEQFFGPGTRLTVL.

By frequency in the sample, this clonotype is large. V and J are TRBV7-3 and TRBJ2-3; D possibly matches TRBD1 or TRBD2 (5 bases each). The CDR3 extends over 14 amino acids. V dropped 0 bases and J dropped 1 base, with 5 bases sitting between them. Germline-derived CDR1 and CDR2 are SGHTA and FQGTGA. The CDR3 DNA sequence: TGTGCCAGCAGCTTAACGGGGGGCACAGATACGCAGTATTTT. This translates into CASSLTGGTDTQYF.

In its sample, this clonotype ranks as medium-sized (0.01 to 0.1%). CDR3 sequence reads: CASSLSGELFF. As DNA, the CDR3 is TGTGCCAGTAGTCTCTCCGGGGAGCTGTTTTTT. The chain carries TRBV19 and TRBJ2-2; D not certain. The CDR3 extends over 11 amino acids. V lost 5 bases and J 6 bases, leaving 4 bases between the germline ends. The germline CDR1 and CDR2 sequences are LNHDA and SQIVND (reference sequence). The complete variable domain, with remaining parts taken from reference TRBV19 and TRBJ2-2, reads DGGITQSPKYLFRKEGQNVTLSCEQNLNHDAMYWYRQDPGQGLRLIYYSQIVNDFQKGDIAEGYSVSREKKESFPLTVTSAQKNPTAFYLCASSLSGELFFGEGSRLTVL.

This clonotype is labeled as large. The J gene is TRBJ1-1, the V gene TRBV5-4; D remains unclear. V gave up 2 bases and J gave up 5 bases, with 10 bases separating them. Germline CDR1 and CDR2: SGHNT and YYREEE (reference sequence). The CDR3 has 13 amino acids. CDR3 amino acids: CASSFGPGTEAFF. CDR3 DNA: TGTGCCAGCAGCTTCGGTCCGGGGACTGAAGCTTTCTTT.

In its sample, this clonotype ranks as large. V usage is TRBV27 and J usage is TRBJ2-7, with 8 bases that match TRBD1. Germline CDR1 and CDR2: MNHEY and SMNVEV (reference sequence). This CDR3 spans 13 amino acids. V gave up 6 bases and J gave up 3 bases; unmatched junction bases: 4. CDR3 residues: CASSPGGGYEQYF. The CDR3 nucleotides read TGTGCCAGCAGCCCAGGGGGCGGCTACGAGCAGTACTTC.